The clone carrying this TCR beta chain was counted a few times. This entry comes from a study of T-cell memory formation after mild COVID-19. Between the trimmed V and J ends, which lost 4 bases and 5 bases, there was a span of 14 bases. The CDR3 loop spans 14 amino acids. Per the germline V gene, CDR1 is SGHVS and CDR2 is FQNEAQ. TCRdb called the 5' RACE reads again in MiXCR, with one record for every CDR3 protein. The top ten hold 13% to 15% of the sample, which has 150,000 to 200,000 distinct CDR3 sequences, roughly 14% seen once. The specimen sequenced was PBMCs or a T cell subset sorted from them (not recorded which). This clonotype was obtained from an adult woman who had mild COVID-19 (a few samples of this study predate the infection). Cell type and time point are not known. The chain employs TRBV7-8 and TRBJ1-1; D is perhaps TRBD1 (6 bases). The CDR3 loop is CASSSVAGDTEAFF. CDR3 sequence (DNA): TGTGCCAGCAGCTCTGTAGCAGGGGATACTGAAGCTTTCTTT.